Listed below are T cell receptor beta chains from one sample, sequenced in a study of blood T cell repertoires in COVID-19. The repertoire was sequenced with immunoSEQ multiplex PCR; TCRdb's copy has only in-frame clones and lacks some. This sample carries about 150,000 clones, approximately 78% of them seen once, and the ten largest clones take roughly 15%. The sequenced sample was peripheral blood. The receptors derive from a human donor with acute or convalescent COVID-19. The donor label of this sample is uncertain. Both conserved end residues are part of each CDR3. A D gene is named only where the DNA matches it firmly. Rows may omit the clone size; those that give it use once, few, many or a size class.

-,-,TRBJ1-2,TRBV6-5,CASNEIYRTNYGYTF,TGTGCCAGCAACGAGATTTACAGAACTAACTATGGCTACACCTTC
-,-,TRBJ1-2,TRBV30,CAWSVRGAGGYTF,TGTGCCTGGAGTGTACGAGGAGCGGGCGGCTACACCTTC
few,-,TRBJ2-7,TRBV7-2,CASSLTTGAYEQYF,TGTGCCAGCAGCTTAACGACAGGTGCCTACGAGCAGTACTTC
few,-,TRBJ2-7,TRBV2,CASRGGSYEQYF,TGTGCCAGCCGCGGAGGCTCCTACGAGCAGTACTTC
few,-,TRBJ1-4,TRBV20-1,CSASHREEKLFF,TGCAGTGCTAGTCACAGAGAAGAAAAACTGTTTTTT
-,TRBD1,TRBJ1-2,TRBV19,CASSSPGTGIYGYTF,TGTGCCAGTAGTTCTCCCGGGACAGGGATTTATGGCTACACCTTC
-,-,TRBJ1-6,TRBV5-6,CASSYYGGNSYNSPLHF,TGTGCCAGCAGCTATTACGGGGGGAACTCCTATAATTCACCCCTCCACTTT
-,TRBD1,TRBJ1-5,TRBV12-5,CASGSLPGQGSWEPQHF,TGTGCTAGTGGTTCCCTCCCCGGACAGGGGTCGTGGGAGCCCCAGCATTTT
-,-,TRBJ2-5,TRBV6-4,CASSDFHGMAGQQETQYF,TGTGCCAGCAGTGACTTTCATGGGATGGCGGGCCAACAAGAGACCCAGTACTTC
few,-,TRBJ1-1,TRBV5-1,CASSDRFGDTEAFF,TGCGCCAGCAGTGACAGGTTCGGGGACACTGAAGCTTTCTTT
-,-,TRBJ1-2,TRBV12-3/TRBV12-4,CASGDRYYGYTF,TGTGCCAGCGGCGACAGATACTATGGCTACACCTTC
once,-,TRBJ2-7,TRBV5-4,CASSFRQTLSYEQYF,TGTGCCAGCAGCTTTCGTCAGACTCTCTCCTACGAGCAGTACTTC
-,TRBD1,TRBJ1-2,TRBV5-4,CASSRGTGSVGGYTF,TGTGCCAGCAGCCGAGGGACAGGCTCTGTTGGGGGCTACACCTTC
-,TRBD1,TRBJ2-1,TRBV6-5,CASRQGAARYNEQFF,TGTGCCAGCAGGCAGGGGGCAGCGAGGTACAATGAGCAGTTCTTC
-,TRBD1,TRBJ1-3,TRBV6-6,CASSSTGNTIYF,TGTGCCAGCAGTTCGACAGGGAACACCATATATTTT
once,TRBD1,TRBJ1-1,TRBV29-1,CSAQGGREAFF,TGCAGCGCCCAGGGGGGCCGTGAAGCTTTCTTT
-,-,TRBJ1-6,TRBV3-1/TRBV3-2,CASSQGQATNSPLHF,TGTGCCAGCAGCCAAGGTCAAGCAACCAATTCACCCCTCCACTTT
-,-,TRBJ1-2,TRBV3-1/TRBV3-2,CASSQKLHGYTF,TGTGCCAGCAGCCAAAAACTTCATGGCTACACCTTC
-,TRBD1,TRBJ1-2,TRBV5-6,CASSRGTDNYGYTF,TGTGCCAGCAGCCGTGGGACAGACAACTATGGCTACACCTTC
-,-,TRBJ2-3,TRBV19,CASSMTQGLGDTQYF,TGTGCCAGTAGTATGACGCAGGGGTTGGGGGATACGCAGTATTTT
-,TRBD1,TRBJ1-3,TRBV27,CASSKGDSSGNTIYF,TGTGCCAGCAGCAAAGGGGACAGCTCTGGAAACACCATATATTTT
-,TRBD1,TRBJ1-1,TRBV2,CASSPRQGRDTEAFF,TGTGCCAGCAGTCCCCGACAGGGACGAGACACTGAAGCTTTCTTT
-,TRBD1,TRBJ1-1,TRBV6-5,CASSRQGRAGTEAFF,TGTGCCAGCAGCCGACAGGGCCGTGCGGGCACTGAAGCTTTCTTT
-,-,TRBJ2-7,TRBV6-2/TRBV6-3,CASSYLTGSYEQYF,TGTGCCAGCAGTTACTTAACAGGTTCCTACGAGCAGTACTTC
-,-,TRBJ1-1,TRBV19,CATLQGWDTEAFF,TGTGCCACTCTACAGGGTTGGGACACTGAAGCTTTCTTT
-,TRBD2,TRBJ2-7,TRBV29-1,CSVPGTSRYEQYF,TGCAGCGTCCCAGGGACTAGTAGGTACGAGCAGTACTTC
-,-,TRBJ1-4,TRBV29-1,CSAKWGGDEKLFF,TGCAGCGCCAAATGGGGGGGAGATGAAAAACTGTTTTTT
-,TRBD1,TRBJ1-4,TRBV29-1,CSVIQTGGAGVGKLFF,TGCAGCGTTATACAGACAGGGGGCGCGGGGGTTGGAAAACTGTTTTTT
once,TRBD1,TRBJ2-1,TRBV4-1,CASSQGSDRGLSEQFF,TGCGCCAGCAGCCAAGGTTCGGACAGGGGGCTAAGTGAGCAGTTCTTC
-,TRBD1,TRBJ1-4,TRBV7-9,CASSLGLTGEGEKLFF,TGTGCCAGCAGCTTAGGCCTGACAGGGGAGGGGGAAAAACTGTTTTTT
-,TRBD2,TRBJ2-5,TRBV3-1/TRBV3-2,CASTERGGQETQYF,TGTGCCAGCACCGAGCGGGGGGGCCAAGAGACCCAGTACTTC
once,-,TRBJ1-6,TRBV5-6,CASSFPGSSPLHF,TGTGCCAGCAGCTTTCCGGGAAGCTCACCCCTCCACTTT
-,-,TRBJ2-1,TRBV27,CASRRVGGAGYNEQFF,TGTGCCAGCAGACGAGTAGGTGGAGCGGGCTACAATGAGCAGTTCTTC
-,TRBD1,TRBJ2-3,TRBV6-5,CATQQGTGHTDTQYF,TGTGCCACCCAACAGGGGACCGGCCACACAGATACGCAGTATTTT
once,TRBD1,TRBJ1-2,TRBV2,CASRVGQDGYTF,TGTGCCAGCAGGGTCGGACAGGATGGCTACACCTTC
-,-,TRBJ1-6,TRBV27,CASGGPLGSYNSPLHF,TGTGCCAGCGGCGGGCCGCTCGGCTCCTATAATTCACCCCTCCACTTT